The 6 T cell receptor beta chains reported below all come from one sample, sequenced in a study of OX40 agonist ivuxolimab in advanced cancers. Libraries were prepared by immunoSEQ multiplex PCR; TCRdb keeps only in-frame clonotypes and omits some of them. Among 60,000 to 70,000 clones listed, 70% to 90% were seen once. Source: CD4+ or CD8+ T cells sorted from blood, taken in a trial of the OX40 agonist ivuxolimab. All receptors come from an adult with an advanced solid tumor such as melanoma, head and neck, liver or kidney cancer.

V and J are TRBV28 and TRBJ1-3, with D possibly being TRBD1 (5 bases). Trimming stripped 7 bases from V and 2 bases from J, with 18 bases between. The V gene's germline CDR1 is MDHEN and CDR2 SYDVKM. The CDR3 consists of 16 residues. Here the CDR3 reads CASMGGTGRPGNTIYF. In nucleotides, the CDR3 is TGTGCCAGCATGGGTGGGACTGGGAGACCTGGAAACACCATATATTTT.

The chain employs TRBV7-9 and TRBJ2-2; 7 bases line up with TRBD1. This CDR3 contains 17 residues. Per germline, CDR1 SEHNR and CDR2 FQNEAQ (reference sequence). Trimming took 3 bases from V and 0 from J; bases not matched to a gene: 7. CDR3: CASSFLGTDPNTGELFF. For the CDR3, the DNA is TGTGCCAGCAGCTTCCTCGGGACAGACCCGAACACCGGGGAGCTGTTTTTT.

This clone was counted between two and nine times. The chain has TRBV19 and TRBJ2-4; perhaps D is TRBD1 or TRBD2 (6 bases each). Trimming pared 7 bases from V and 6 bases from J, leaving 22 bases between. This CDR3 comprises 16 residues. Germline-derived CDR1 and CDR2 are LNHDA and SQIVND (reference sequence). CDR3 amino acids: CASNDLGGQKRNIQYF. CDR3 DNA: TGTGCCAGTAACGATCTCGGGGGCCAGAAGAGAAACATTCAGTACTTC. Full variable domain (outside the CDR3, taken from reference TRBV19 and TRBJ2-4): DGGITQSPKYLFRKEGQNVTLSCEQNLNHDAMYWYRQDPGQGLRLIYYSQIVNDFQKGDIAEGYSVSREKKESFPLTVTSAQKNPTAFYLCASNDLGGQKRNIQYFGAGTRLSVL.

This clone was observed a few times. This chain uses TRBV18 with TRBJ2-2; D unclear. The V gene lost 2 bases and the J gene lost 4 bases, with 14 bases spanning the gap. The CDR3 totals 16 residues. Germline V gives CDR1 KGHSH, CDR2 LQKENI. The CDR3 loop reads CASSPDLIQVTGELFF. In nucleotides, the CDR3 is TGTGCCAGCTCACCAGATCTAATCCAGGTCACCGGGGAGCTGTTTTTT. Full variable domain (remainder filled in from reference TRBV18 and TRBJ2-2): NAGVMQNPRHLVRRRGQEARLRCSPMKGHSHVYWYRQLPEEGLKFMVYLQKENIIDESGMPKERFSAEFPKEGPSILRIQQVVRGDSAAYFCASSPDLIQVTGELFFGEGSRLTVL.

J is TRBJ1-3 and V is TRBV4-2; weak D call: TRBD1 (5 bases). The V gene lost 4 bases and the J gene lost 0 bases, with 13 bases spanning the gap. This CDR3 region has 16 residues. Germline V gene data show CDR1 as LGHNA and CDR2 as YNFKEQ. CDR3 amino acids: CASSPSDTYSGNTIYF. CDR3 nucleotides: TGTGCCAGCAGCCCCTCGGACACCTACTCTGGAAACACCATATATTTT.

The chain is built from TRBV7-8 and TRBJ1-5; D uncertain. Trimming pared 0 bases from V and 7 bases from J, leaving 16 bases between. Germline values: CDR1 SGHVS, CDR2 FQNEAQ. The CDR3 length is 16 residues. CDR3 nucleotides: TGTGCCAGCAGCTTAGCCGTCGGGCAGACTGGGCAGCCCCAGCATTTT. Protein: CASSLAVGQTGQPQHF.